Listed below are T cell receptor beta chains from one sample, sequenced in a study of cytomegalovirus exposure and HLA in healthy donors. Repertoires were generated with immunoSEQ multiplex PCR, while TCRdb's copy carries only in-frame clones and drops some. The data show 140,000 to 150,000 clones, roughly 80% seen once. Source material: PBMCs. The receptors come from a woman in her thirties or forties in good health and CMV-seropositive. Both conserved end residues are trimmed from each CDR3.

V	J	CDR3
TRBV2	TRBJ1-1	ASSKDRAGTSEAF
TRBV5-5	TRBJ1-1	ASSLYQTLMNTEAF
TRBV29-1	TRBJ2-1	SVKPPSSYNEQF
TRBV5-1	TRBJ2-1	ASSLGPSYNEQF
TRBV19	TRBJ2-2	ASSSNTGELF
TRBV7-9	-	ASSLTGTGLAEQY
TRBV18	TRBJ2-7	ASSPDLRGGYEQY
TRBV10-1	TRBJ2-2	ASSEPGLAGTGELF
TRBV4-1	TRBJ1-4	ASSQDHPRPEKLF
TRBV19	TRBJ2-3	ASSFQGALADTQY
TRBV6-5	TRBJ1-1	ASTGGDTEAF
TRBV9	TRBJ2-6	ASSVGLGQSSSGANVLT
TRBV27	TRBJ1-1	ASSLSLGGEAF
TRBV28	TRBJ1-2	ASSPPPGQGYGYT
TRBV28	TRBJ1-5	ASSETGTGSNQPQH
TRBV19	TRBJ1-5	ARLNQPQH
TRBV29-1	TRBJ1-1	SVAQSQGASTEAF
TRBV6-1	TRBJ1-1	ASSDQGTNTEAF
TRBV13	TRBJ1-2	ASSLSGQGPPNYGYT
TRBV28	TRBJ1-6	ASSFPGTGGSPLH
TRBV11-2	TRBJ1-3	ASSVQVSGNTIY
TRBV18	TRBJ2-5	ASSPVQGGGETQY
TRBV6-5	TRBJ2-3	ASRGGGRGDTQY
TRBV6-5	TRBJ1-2	ASSADRGDGYT
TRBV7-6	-	ASSFPGGEQY
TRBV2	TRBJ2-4	ASSETGVQY
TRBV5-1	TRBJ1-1	ASSSVMTDANTEAF
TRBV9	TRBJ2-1	ASSLGRGSYNEQF
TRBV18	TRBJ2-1	ASSPITGTYNEQF
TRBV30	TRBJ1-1	AWSSQGNTEAF
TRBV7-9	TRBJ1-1	ASSFLVRNTEAF
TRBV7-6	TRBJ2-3	ASSLTSGGFGTDTQY
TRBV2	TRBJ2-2	ASSEWAGGNTGELF